This TCR beta chain was identified in a study of T cells after yellow fever vaccination. Germline lookup yields CDR1 KGHSH and CDR2 LQKENI. CDR3 length: 20 amino acids. Trimming shortened V by 4 bases and J by 9 bases, and 37 bases separated the two germline ends. TCRdb re-called the 5' RACE reads through MiXCR, storing one row per CDR3 protein. The sample shows hundreds of thousands of distinct CDR3 sequences, about 13% of them seen only once. As for this clonotype: Its antigen is not identified.

General study points: The secondary response was weaker, and its peak arrived faster, on day 5 versus 15.

This clonotype was sampled from a man between 25 and 39 years old who received the YFV17D yellow fever vaccine. The V and J genes are TRBV18 and TRBJ2-7; D may be TRBD2 (6 bases). This specimen was PBMCs, taken on the day of the yellow fever booster vaccination. The CDR3 spells CASSHRQAPSRGIPPRGQYF. CDR3 nucleotide sequence: TGTGCCAGCTCACACAGACAAGCTCCCTCCCGCGGGATTCCCCCAAGGGGGCAGTACTTC.